This TCR beta chain was recorded in a study of blood T cell repertoires in COVID-19. Clones were sequenced by immunoSEQ multiplex PCR, and TCRdb holds only the in-frame ones, with some missing. The sample yields around 150,000 clones, roughly 82% seen once. The CDR3 sequence is 16 residues long. J lost 3 bases, V lost 5 bases, and 8 bases had no gene match. Per the germline V gene, CDR1 is SGHTA and CDR2 is FQGNSA. The chain couples TRBV7-2 to TRBJ1-5; 9 bases are shared with TRBD1. Sample: peripheral blood. This receptor was obtained from a woman aged 40 to 49 with COVID-19, enrolled during active disease. For the CDR3, the DNA is TGTGCCAGCAGCGACGGGACAGGGTCACCCAATCAGCCCCAGCATTTT. It is translated as CASSDGTGSPNQPQHF.